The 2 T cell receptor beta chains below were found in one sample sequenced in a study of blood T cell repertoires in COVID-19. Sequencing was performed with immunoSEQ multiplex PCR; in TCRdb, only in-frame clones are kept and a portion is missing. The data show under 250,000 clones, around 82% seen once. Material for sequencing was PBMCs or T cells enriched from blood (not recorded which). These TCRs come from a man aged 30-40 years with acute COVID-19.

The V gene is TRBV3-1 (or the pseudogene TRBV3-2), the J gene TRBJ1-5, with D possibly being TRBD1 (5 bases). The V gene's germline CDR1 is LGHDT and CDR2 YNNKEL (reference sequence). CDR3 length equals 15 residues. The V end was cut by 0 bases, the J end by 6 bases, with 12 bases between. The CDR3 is CASSQDVQGGQPQHF. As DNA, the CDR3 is TGTGCCAGCAGCCAAGACGTGCAGGGAGGTCAGCCCCAGCATTTT.

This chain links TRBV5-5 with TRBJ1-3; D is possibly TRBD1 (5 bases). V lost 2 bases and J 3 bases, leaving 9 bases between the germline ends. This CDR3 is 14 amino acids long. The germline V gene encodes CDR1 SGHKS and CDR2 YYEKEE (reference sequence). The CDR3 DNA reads TGTGCCAGCAGCTTTTTGGACATTGGAAACACCATATATTTT. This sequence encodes CASSFLDIGNTIYF. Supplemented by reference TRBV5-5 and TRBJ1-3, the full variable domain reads DAGVTQSPTHLIKTRGQQVTLRCSPISGHKSVSWYQQVLGQGPQFIFQYYEKEERGRGNFPDRFSARQFPNYSSELNVNALLLGDSALYLCASSFLDIGNTIYFGEGSWLTVV.